A selection of T cell receptor beta chains follows, all from one sample in a study of blood T cell repertoires in COVID-19. The method was immunoSEQ multiplex PCR; TCRdb's version includes in-frame clones alone and lacks a portion of them. The data contain roughly 380,000 clones, about 89% of them singletons. The sample consisted of PBMCs or T cells enriched from blood (not recorded which). These receptors all stem from a man in his thirties or forties who had recovered from COVID-19. The CDR3 runs from the conserved cysteine through the conserved F or W. Each record gives: clone size, D gene, CDR3 length, J gene, V gene, CDR3 protein, CDR3 DNA. D genes are given only for firm matches. Clone size is shown for a subset of rows, as once, few, many or a class of expanded clone.

abundance: -; d_gene: TRBD1; len: 17; j_gene: TRBJ1-2; v_gene: TRBV2; CDR3aa: CASSEALQGGHNYGYTF; CDR3nt: TGTGCCAGCAGTGAAGCGCTTCAGGGGGGCCATAACTATGGCTACACCTTC
abundance: -; d_gene: TRBD1; len: 15; j_gene: TRBJ2-3; v_gene: TRBV30; CDR3aa: CAWSVQGPSTDTQYF; CDR3nt: TGTGCCTGGAGTGTACAGGGGCCTAGCACAGATACGCAGTATTTT
abundance: once; d_gene: TRBD2; len: 16; j_gene: TRBJ2-7; v_gene: TRBV6-2/TRBV6-3; CDR3aa: CASSPQTSSFPYEQYF; CDR3nt: TGTGCCAGCAGTCCCCAGACTAGCAGTTTCCCCTACGAGCAGTACTTC
abundance: -; d_gene: TRBD1; len: 14; j_gene: TRBJ1-2; v_gene: TRBV3-1/TRBV3-2; CDR3aa: CASSHGQGGYGYTF; CDR3nt: TGTGCCAGCAGCCATGGACAGGGTGGCTATGGCTACACCTTC
abundance: -; d_gene: -; len: 17; j_gene: TRBJ1-1; v_gene: TRBV7-9; CDR3aa: CASSLDPWEVPNTEAFF; CDR3nt: TGTGCCAGCAGCTTAGACCCCTGGGAGGTCCCGAACACTGAAGCTTTCTTT
abundance: -; d_gene: TRBD1; len: 17; j_gene: TRBJ1-5; v_gene: TRBV18; CDR3aa: CASSPRTTTGGNQPQHF; CDR3nt: TGTGCCAGCTCACCACGCACTACGACAGGGGGCAATCAGCCCCAGCATTTT
abundance: -; d_gene: -; len: 12; j_gene: TRBJ2-7; v_gene: TRBV27; CDR3aa: CASSLWGREQYF; CDR3nt: TGTGCCAGCAGTTTATGGGGGCGCGAGCAGTACTTC
abundance: few; d_gene: -; len: 15; j_gene: TRBJ1-6; v_gene: TRBV6-6; CDR3aa: CASRDEQGNNSPLHF; CDR3nt: TGTGCCAGCAGGGACGAACAGGGAAATAATTCACCCCTCCACTTT
abundance: -; d_gene: TRBD2; len: 20; j_gene: TRBJ2-3; v_gene: TRBV5-1; CDR3aa: CASSPPGLAGGFASTDTQYF; CDR3nt: TGCGCCAGCAGCCCCCCGGGACTAGCGGGGGGGTTCGCTAGCACAGATACGCAGTATTTT
abundance: -; d_gene: -; len: 15; j_gene: TRBJ2-5; v_gene: TRBV7-8; CDR3aa: CASSLGGGTGETQYF; CDR3nt: TGTGCCAGCAGCCTTGGGGGGGGCACGGGGGAGACCCAGTACTTC
abundance: few; d_gene: -; len: 14; j_gene: TRBJ2-3; v_gene: TRBV9; CDR3aa: CASTPFGAGNTQYF; CDR3nt: TGTGCCAGCACTCCGTTCGGGGCGGGGAATACGCAGTATTTT
abundance: -; d_gene: TRBD1; len: 15; j_gene: TRBJ1-3; v_gene: TRBV7-8; CDR3aa: CASSLESQGGVHIYF; CDR3nt: TGTGCCAGCAGCTTAGAATCACAGGGGGGCGTCCACATATATTTT
abundance: once; d_gene: TRBD2; len: 15; j_gene: TRBJ2-1; v_gene: TRBV10-3; CDR3aa: CAISGGLAEYNEQFF; CDR3nt: TGTGCCATCAGCGGAGGACTAGCGGAATACAATGAGCAGTTCTTC
abundance: -; d_gene: -; len: 14; j_gene: TRBJ2-3; v_gene: TRBV11-3; CDR3aa: CASSLDGVTDTQYF; CDR3nt: TGTGCCAGCAGCTTAGACGGAGTCACAGATACGCAGTATTTT
abundance: -; d_gene: -; len: 11; j_gene: TRBJ2-5; v_gene: TRBV30; CDR3aa: CAWSPRETQYF; CDR3nt: TGTGCCTGGAGTCCTCGAGAGACCCAGTACTTC
abundance: -; d_gene: -; len: 15; j_gene: TRBJ1-2; v_gene: TRBV9; CDR3aa: CASSPTGTPEYGYTF; CDR3nt: TGTGCCAGCAGCCCAACAGGGACGCCGGAATATGGCTACACCTTC
abundance: -; d_gene: -; len: 16; j_gene: TRBJ2-7; v_gene: TRBV4-1; CDR3aa: CASSQDGTRNIYEQYF; CDR3nt: TGCGCCAGCAGCCAAGATGGAACTAGAAATATCTACGAGCAGTACTTC
abundance: -; d_gene: -; len: 16; j_gene: TRBJ1-6; v_gene: TRBV4-1; CDR3aa: CASSQDRGFGNSPLHF; CDR3nt: TGCGCCAGCAGCCAAGATCGTGGTTTCGGTAATTCACCCCTCCACTTT
abundance: -; d_gene: TRBD2; len: 14; j_gene: TRBJ2-3; v_gene: TRBV5-1; CDR3aa: CASSSVAGVNTQYF; CDR3nt: TGCGCCAGCAGCTCCGTAGCGGGGGTAAATACGCAGTATTTT
abundance: -; d_gene: TRBD1; len: 15; j_gene: TRBJ1-3; v_gene: TRBV9; CDR3aa: CASSPWTGTSNTIYF; CDR3nt: TGTGCCAGCAGCCCCTGGACAGGGACCTCCAACACCATATATTTT
abundance: -; d_gene: -; len: 11; j_gene: TRBJ1-2; v_gene: TRBV20-1; CDR3aa: CSANLLYGYTF; CDR3nt: TGCAGTGCTAATCTTCTCTATGGCTACACCTTC
abundance: -; d_gene: TRBD2; len: 15; j_gene: TRBJ2-7; v_gene: TRBV7-9; CDR3aa: CASSPQTSVGDEQYF; CDR3nt: TGTGCCAGCAGCCCGCAGACTAGCGTGGGAGACGAGCAGTACTTC
abundance: -; d_gene: TRBD1; len: 14; j_gene: TRBJ2-3; v_gene: TRBV7-2; CDR3aa: CASSLRDRSDTQYF; CDR3nt: TGTGCCAGCAGCCTCCGGGACAGATCAGATACGCAGTATTTT
abundance: -; d_gene: -; len: 16; j_gene: TRBJ1-4; v_gene: TRBV9; CDR3aa: CASSVGPGGTNEKLFF; CDR3nt: TGTGCCAGCAGCGTAGGGCCCGGGGGTACTAATGAAAAACTGTTTTTT
abundance: -; d_gene: -; len: 12; j_gene: TRBJ1-5; v_gene: TRBV12-3/TRBV12-4; CDR3aa: CASSFGNQPQHF; CDR3nt: TGTGCCAGCAGTTTCGGCAATCAGCCCCAGCATTTT
abundance: -; d_gene: -; len: 15; j_gene: TRBJ1-6; v_gene: TRBV6-2/TRBV6-3; CDR3aa: CASSYSTENGSPLHF; CDR3nt: TGTGCCAGCAGTTACTCTACTGAAAACGGTTCACCCCTCCACTTT
abundance: -; d_gene: -; len: 17; j_gene: TRBJ1-5; v_gene: TRBV19; CDR3aa: CASSTIGGKGARRPQHF; CDR3nt: TGTGCCAGTAGTACAATAGGGGGAAAGGGTGCTAGGAGGCCCCAGCATTTT
abundance: -; d_gene: TRBD1; len: 18; j_gene: TRBJ2-5; v_gene: TRBV7-9; CDR3aa: CASSLGDGRGQWKETQYF; CDR3nt: TGTGCCAGCAGCTTAGGGGATGGCAGGGGGCAGTGGAAGGAGACCCAGTACTTC
abundance: -; d_gene: TRBD2; len: 12; j_gene: TRBJ2-1; v_gene: TRBV12-3/TRBV12-4; CDR3aa: CASKRDFNEQFF; CDR3nt: TGTGCCAGTAAGCGGGACTTTAATGAGCAGTTCTTC
abundance: -; d_gene: -; len: 15; j_gene: TRBJ1-5; v_gene: TRBV30; CDR3aa: CAWSPPSGDYQPQHF; CDR3nt: TGTGCCTGGAGTCCCCCTAGTGGAGATTATCAGCCCCAGCATTTT
abundance: -; d_gene: TRBD1; len: 15; j_gene: TRBJ1-6; v_gene: TRBV19; CDR3aa: CASSPETGVHSPLHF; CDR3nt: TGTGCCAGTAGTCCGGAGACAGGGGTGCATTCACCCCTCCACTTT
abundance: once; d_gene: -; len: 12; j_gene: TRBJ2-2; v_gene: TRBV12-3/TRBV12-4; CDR3aa: CASDPGTGELFF; CDR3nt: TGTGCCAGCGACCCGGGCACCGGGGAGCTGTTTTTT
abundance: -; d_gene: -; len: 14; j_gene: TRBJ2-3; v_gene: TRBV7-8; CDR3aa: CASSPGYSTDTQYF; CDR3nt: TGTGCCAGCAGCCCAGGGTATAGCACAGATACGCAGTATTTT
abundance: -; d_gene: TRBD1; len: 15; j_gene: TRBJ1-6; v_gene: TRBV18; CDR3aa: CASSRSTGGVSPLHF; CDR3nt: TGTGCCAGCTCCCGGTCAACAGGGGGAGTGTCACCCCTCCACTTT
abundance: once; d_gene: TRBD2; len: 14; j_gene: TRBJ2-7; v_gene: TRBV29-1; CDR3aa: CSVGRSGGVDEQYF; CDR3nt: TGCAGCGTCGGCCGAAGCGGGGGGGTAGACGAGCAGTACTTC
abundance: once; d_gene: TRBD1; len: 12; j_gene: TRBJ1-2; v_gene: TRBV30; CDR3aa: CAWRGTGGGYTF; CDR3nt: TGTGCCTGGAGAGGTACAGGGGGTGGCTACACCTTC
abundance: -; d_gene: -; len: 14; j_gene: TRBJ1-4; v_gene: TRBV5-5; CDR3aa: CASTLGQGGEKLFF; CDR3nt: TGTGCCAGCACCTTGGGGCAGGGTGGTGAAAAACTGTTTTTT
abundance: -; d_gene: TRBD2; len: 15; j_gene: TRBJ2-7; v_gene: TRBV7-2; CDR3aa: CASSLIAGDSYEQYF; CDR3nt: TGTGCCAGCAGCTTAATAGCGGGGGACTCCTACGAGCAGTACTTC
abundance: -; d_gene: -; len: 13; j_gene: TRBJ1-1; v_gene: TRBV30; CDR3aa: CAWNRDMNTEAFF; CDR3nt: TGTGCCTGGAACCGGGACATGAACACTGAAGCTTTCTTT
abundance: -; d_gene: -; len: 16; j_gene: TRBJ2-1; v_gene: TRBV7-8; CDR3aa: CASSLTLERPNNEQFF; CDR3nt: TGTGCCAGCAGCTTAACGCTCGAGCGCCCTAACAATGAGCAGTTCTTC
abundance: -; d_gene: -; len: 15; j_gene: TRBJ2-1; v_gene: TRBV12-5; CDR3aa: CASGSPSIPYNEQFF; CDR3nt: TGTGCTAGTGGTTCCCCGTCTATTCCTTACAATGAGCAGTTCTTC
abundance: -; d_gene: TRBD1; len: 13; j_gene: TRBJ1-5; v_gene: TRBV6-5; CDR3aa: CASSYDRGSAQHF; CDR3nt: TGTGCCAGCAGTTACGACAGGGGAAGCGCCCAGCATTTT
abundance: -; d_gene: -; len: 14; j_gene: TRBJ1-1; v_gene: TRBV5-1; CDR3aa: CASSLGGGNTEAFF; CDR3nt: TGCGCCAGCAGCTTGGGGGGAGGGAACACTGAAGCTTTCTTT
abundance: -; d_gene: TRBD1; len: 17; j_gene: TRBJ1-2; v_gene: TRBV3-1/TRBV3-2; CDR3aa: CASSQAYSGDSIYGYTF; CDR3nt: TGTGCCAGCAGCCAAGCTTATTCTGGGGACAGCATTTATGGCTACACCTTC
abundance: -; d_gene: -; len: 14; j_gene: TRBJ1-1; v_gene: TRBV6-5; CDR3aa: CASSSDGLMRQAFF; CDR3nt: TGTGCCAGCAGCTCGGACGGACTTATGCGACAAGCTTTCTTT
abundance: -; d_gene: -; len: 16; j_gene: TRBJ1-1; v_gene: TRBV19; CDR3aa: CASSIAPISRNTEAFF; CDR3nt: TGTGCCAGTAGTATAGCCCCCATCTCTAGGAACACTGAAGCTTTCTTT